This T cell receptor beta chain was obtained from a study of human T cells and chemical hapten exposure (dated by TCRdb to 2020 to 2023). Study-level background: For sensitization, 2% DPC in acetone was applied to a 2 cm by 2 cm area of upper inner arm skin. Throughout the approximately 22-week study period, patients were also given weekly therapeutic DPC doses on the scalp. Libraries were combined into a pool for sequencing, and differences in TCR yield between samples came mainly from small differences in library volumes within the pool. This study followed changes in the peripheral blood TCR repertoire in vivo during primary and secondary sensitization of alopecia patients to the hapten diphenylcyclopropenone (DPC). Blood for TCR sequencing was provided by twenty-nine alopecia patients at one to four time points (pre-sensitization, 2, 6 and 24 weeks). Blood samples were taken from patients before sensitization (week 0) and then at 2, 6 and about 24 weeks after DPC sensitization. The patient cohort, mostly female, included alopecia areata with under or over 50% scalp involvement, alopecia totalis and alopecia universalis. Patch testing on the upper back used Finn chambers containing 0.01% DPC, with scoring done after 6 days according to International Contact Dermatitis Research Group standards. The investigation overall reported the following: No change with DPC sensitization was found in the number of TCRs above 1 in 1000 frequency, and no evidence of global repertoire structure alterations was found. Repeated subsampling changed both the strength of the expansion versus patch-test correlation and the threshold at which that correlation became significant. Significantly more large CDR3 similarity clusters were formed by expanded TCRs than by pre-sensitization or healthy control sets, consistent with antigen-driven responses. The number of PT1 expanded TCRs positively correlated with patch test score, significant at thresholds 8, 16 and 32 but not 4. Because every patient had alopecia, a presumed autoimmune disease, the patients' immune response might differ from that of healthy individuals.

The junction shows trimming of 0 bases on V and 0 bases on J, plus 13 bases between the germline ends. From cysteine to phenylalanine, the CDR3 is 16 amino acids long. Only CDR3 DNA is held: 48 bases, read in frame from base 1. From the germline V gene, CDR1 is SQVTM and CDR2 is ANQGSEA. Libraries came from RACE. Sequencing was carried out with a NextSeq 500. During library preparation, unique molecular identifiers were attached to individual cDNA molecules so that TCRs could be counted quantitatively and reproducibly. From each blood RNA sample, both TCR alpha and TCR beta chains were sequenced. The paper's data handling went like this. The median number of TCRs per sample was some 100,000, ranging from about 23,224 to 700,000. The Decombinator software suite was used to annotate the V, J and CDR3 of the TCR reads. To make PS versus PT1 abundance plots, every sample was subsampled to the same number of TCRs (28,000). Expanded TCRs were defined as absent before sensitization and observed at least eight times at the 2-week time point. The public sequencing data were trimmed at Q25 with fastp and processed into clonotypes with MiXCR by TCRdb, which kept only in-frame beta chains. CDR3 protein sequences are deduplicated, and each keeps its most common genes and DNA. Clone size and V and J calls follow TCRdb, not the original study. For this sample the table gives tens of thousands of distinct CDR3 sequences, of which 11% were detected only once. The leading ten clones occupy around 3.8% of the sample.

In this sample, this clonotype turned up many times. Its antigen specificity is not known. Base qualities are missing; no much larger clone stands one base away. Sample time point, as interpreted from the label and publication: patch test 3, about 24 weeks after DPC sensitization. In light of the paper, this sample's treatment or condition label describes: therapeutic diphenylcyclopropenone sensitization with weekly scalp DPC. At each patch-test visit, blood was drawn before the patch test was applied. Eligible patients were aged 18 to 70, diagnosed with alopecia, deemed suitable for DPC therapy, and excluded if pregnant. Total RNA was extracted from unfractionated whole blood that had been collected in Tempus Blood RNA tubes.

Sequencing used whole blood, obtained in connection with sensitization to the hapten diphenylcyclopropenone (DPC). The chain is assembled from TRBV29-1 and TRBJ2-3, with the D gene call left open. This TCR was recovered from a woman in her forties or fifties with alopecia areata. Some clones in this sample may be carry-over from other donors' samples. CDR3 region: CSVEDRDIFSTDTQYF. The base sequence is TGCAGCGTTGAAGATCGCGACATCTTTAGCACAGATACGCAGTATTTT.